The 28 T cell receptor beta chains given below trace back to one sample, sequenced in a study of cytomegalovirus exposure and HLA in healthy donors. 60 Vbeta and 13 Jbeta primers were used in PCR. Clones were sequenced by immunoSEQ multiplex PCR, and TCRdb holds only the in-frame ones, with some missing. The sample has approximately 180,000 clones; 65% to 80% are singletons. The sequencing input was PBMCs. The receptors derive from a woman aged 40 to 50 in good health and CMV-seronegative.

Comment on this clone: This sample also contains other DNA sequences that code for the same CDR3. The V gene is TRBV9, the J gene TRBJ1-2; tentative D call: TRBD1 (5 bases). The V end lost 0 bases, the J end lost 6 bases, and 9 bases lay between the germline ends. Germline V gene sequence: CDR1 SGDLS, CDR2 YYNGEE. The CDR3 has 13 residues. The CDR3 DNA reads as TGTGCCAGCAGCGTAGGGGGGGGAGATGGCTACACCTTC. Encoded protein: CASSVGGGDGYTF.

The chain is built from TRBV28 and TRBJ2-1, with 8 bases matching TRBD2. This CDR3 has 15 amino acids. Looked up from germline, CDR1 is MDHEN and CDR2 is SYDVKM. Unmatched junction bases numbered 8, after V lost 5 bases and J lost 5 bases. In DNA, the CDR3 is TGTGCCAGCAGTATCCCGGGGGGGGTCCACAATGAGCAGTTCTTC. This codes for CASSIPGGVHNEQFF.

The CDR3 spells CAWSVPETSYSNQPQHF. CDR3 coding DNA: TGTGCCTGGAGTGTACCCGAGACTTCATATAGCAATCAGCCCCAGCATTTT. V gene TRBV30 combines with J gene TRBJ1-5; D is ambiguous. CDR1 is GTSNPN, CDR2 SVGIG, per germline (reference sequence). Between the trimmed V and J ends, which lost 0 bases and 0 bases, there was a span of 15 bases. CDR3 length: 17 residues.

The rearrangement uses TRBV11-3 and TRBJ1-5, with TRBD1 matching 9 bases. Germline V gene data show CDR1 as SGHNT and CDR2 as YENEEA. Trimming removed 4 bases from V and 2 bases from J; junction bases left unmatched: 6. The CDR3 runs to 16 residues. CDR3 loop: CASSSTGGPRNQPQHF. The CDR3, as DNA: TGTGCCAGCAGCTCCACAGGGGGCCCTCGCAATCAGCCCCAGCATTTT. Using reference TRBV11-3 and TRBJ1-5 for the parts outside the CDR3, the full variable domain is EAGVVQSPRYKIIEKKQPVAFWCNPISGHNTLYWYLQNLGQGPELLIRYENEEAVDDSQLPKDRFSAERLKGVDSTLKIQPAELGDSAVYLCASSSTGGPRNQPQHFGDGTRLSIL.

The V and J genes are TRBV13 and TRBJ2-1; D perhaps matches TRBD2 (6 bases). Germline V gene data show CDR1 as PRHDT and CDR2 as FYEKMQ (reference sequence). Trimming left V 3 bases short and J 1 base short, with 10 bases between. The CDR3 loop spans 15 amino acids. The CDR3 DNA reads TGTGCCAGCAGCTTTTTCGGGAGATCCTACAATGAGCAGTTCTTC. Its protein product is CASSFFGRSYNEQFF.

This chain links TRBV5-8 with TRBJ1-2, with D possibly matching TRBD1 (5 bases). CDR3 size: 12 residues. From germline, CDR1 is SGHTS and CDR2 YDEGEE. The ends were cut back, 3 bases at V and 5 bases at J, with 8 bases in the middle. The CDR3 spells CASSYRQYGYTF. CDR3 sequence (DNA): TGTGCCAGCAGCTACCGACAGTATGGCTACACCTTC.

CDR3 residues: CAWSRNSGSADTQYF. In DNA form, the CDR3 reads TGTGCCTGGAGTAGGAATAGCGGGAGTGCAGATACGCAGTATTTT. The V gene is TRBV30, the J gene TRBJ2-3; 9 nucleotides align to TRBD2. Germline CDR1 and CDR2: GTSNPN and SVGIG (reference sequence). The CDR3 has 15 residues. The V segment lost 2 bases and the J segment 4 bases; nucleotides outside the gene matches: 7.

As regards this clone: This specimen includes other DNA sequences encoding the same CDR3. This chain links TRBV30 with TRBJ1-1; possible D gene TRBD1, 6 bases. Trimming shortened V by 0 bases and J by 4 bases, and 6 bases separated the two germline ends. Germline V lookup: CDR1 GTSNPN, CDR2 SVGIG (reference sequence). The CDR3 loop spans 12 amino acids. DNA of the CDR3: TGTGCCTGGAGTGTAGGGGGCACTGAAGCTTTCTTT. This sequence encodes CAWSVGGTEAFF.

To note about this clone: Other DNA sequences in this specimen translate into the identical CDR3. This chain links TRBV6-1 with TRBJ2-1, with 7 bases matching TRBD2. Germline CDR1 MNHNS, CDR2 SASEGT. The CDR3 has 15 residues. V shed 7 bases and J 7 bases; nucleotides not matched to a gene: 13. The CDR3 region has the DNA TGTGCCAGCATTGGTCTACTGGCGGGAGTGAATGAGCAGTTCTTC. Protein product: CASIGLLAGVNEQFF.

V is TRBV10-3 and J is TRBJ1-2, with D possibly being TRBD1 (5 bases). Germline CDR1 ENHRY, CDR2 SYGVKD. V lost 4 bases, J lost 5 bases, and 20 bases lay in between. CDR3 length: 16 residues. CDR3 sequence: CAISGVGDFTRYGYTF. DNA for the CDR3: TGTGCCATCAGTGGGGTCGGGGACTTTACTCGGTATGGCTACACCTTC.

The chain uses TRBV12-5 and TRBJ1-2; D call uncertain. The germline gives CDR1 LGHNT, CDR2 FRNRAP. This CDR3 is 11 amino acids long. Trimming took off 6 bases at V and 4 bases at J, with 6 bases between the two ends. The CDR3 loop reads CASGHGYGYTF. The CDR3 DNA sequence: TGTGCTAGTGGGCACGGCTATGGCTACACCTTC.

The chain links TRBV7-3 to TRBJ2-7; D gene unclear. The V and J ends lost 6 bases and 6 bases respectively, with 12 bases between them. The CDR3 runs to 12 residues. Germline CDR1 reads SGHTA; CDR2 reads FQGTGA. The CDR3 nucleotides are TGTGCCAGCAGGGGCGTCTCTCCCGAGCAGTACGTC. It is translated as CASRGVSPEQYV.

The chain is built from TRBV25-1 and TRBJ2-1; 9 bases are a match to TRBD1. The V gene's germline CDR1 is MGHDK and CDR2 SYGVNS. Losses at the gene ends were 6 bases for V and 6 bases for J; bases not matched to a gene: 15. The CDR3 has 17 residues. The CDR3 sequence is CASSGTTGQGFFNEQFF. The CDR3 region has the DNA TGTGCCAGCAGCGGAACTACGGGACAGGGATTTTTCAATGAGCAGTTCTTC. The complete variable domain, with remaining parts taken from reference TRBV25-1 and TRBJ2-1, reads EADIYQTPRYLVIGTGKKITLECSQTMGHDKMYWYQQDPGMELHLIHYSYGVNSTEKGDLSSESTVSRIRTEHFPLTLESARPSHTSQYLCASSGTTGQGFFNEQFFGPGTRLTVL.

This clone turned up a few times. The chain is built from TRBV6-6 and TRBJ1-1; D unclear. Trimming took off 6 bases at V and 1 base at J, with 3 bases between the two ends. Per the germline V gene, CDR1 is MNHNY and CDR2 is SVGAGI (reference sequence). The CDR3 runs to 11 residues. The CDR3: CASSRNTEAFF. The CDR3 nucleotides read TGTGCCAGCAGCCGGAACACTGAAGCTTTCTTT.

V is TRBV2 and J is TRBJ2-4; maybe TRBD2 (6 bases). The germline V gene encodes CDR1 SNHLY and CDR2 FYNNEI. Trimming stripped 6 bases from V and 14 bases from J, with 11 bases between. CDR3 length equals 10 residues. The CDR3: CASSREREYF. The CDR3 DNA sequence: TGTGCCAGCAGCAGAGAGCGGGAGTACTTC.

This rearrangement joins TRBV6-5 to TRBJ2-5; 7 positions match TRBD1. The J call may be mistaken, given a closer DNA end match to TRBJ2-7. The CDR3 is 14 amino acids. CDR1 and CDR2 from the germline V gene are MNHEY and SVGAGI. CDR3 loop: CASSDRDRSYEQYF. CDR3 sequence (DNA): TGTGCCAGCAGTGACCGGGACAGATCCTACGAGCAGTACTTC.

This chain uses TRBV5-1 with TRBJ2-3, with a weak D call TRBD1 (5 bases). Trimming shortened V by 0 bases and J by 0 bases, and 8 bases separated the two germline ends. The CDR3 consists of 15 residues. The V gene's germline CDR1 is SGHRS and CDR2 YFSETQ. CDR3 sequence (DNA): TGCGCCAGCAGCTTGGATGGGGCTAGCACAGATACGCAGTATTTT. This encodes CASSLDGASTDTQYF.

The gene calls are TRBV5-6 and TRBJ1-2, with D possibly being TRBD1 (5 bases). Germline V gene sequence: CDR1 SGHDT, CDR2 YYEEEE. This CDR3 spans 14 amino acids. The ends were cut back, 1 base at V and 5 bases at J, with 12 bases in the middle. The CDR3 loop is CASSLRAGGYGYTF. The CDR3 DNA is TGTGCCAGCAGCTTGCGCGCGGGGGGTTATGGCTACACCTTC.

V and J are TRBV5-4 and TRBJ2-7; tentative D call: TRBD1 (6 bases). Germline V gene data show CDR1 as SGHNT and CDR2 as YYREEE (reference sequence). Trimming cost V 4 bases and J 4 bases, with 18 bases left between them. This CDR3 is 15 amino acids long. In DNA, the CDR3 is TGTGCCAGCAGCCTTGGAGGCCAGGGGATATACGAGCAGTACGTC. It is translated as CASSLGGQGIYEQYV.

The chain carries TRBV5-1 and TRBJ2-1; D is perhaps TRBD1 (5 bases). This CDR3 has 15 amino acids. Germline V gene sequence: CDR1 SGHRS, CDR2 YFSETQ. V was clipped by 0 bases and J by 0 bases, with 7 bases between them. The CDR3 here is CASSLGQSSYNEQFF. CDR3 DNA: TGCGCCAGCAGCTTGGGACAGTCCTCCTACAATGAGCAGTTCTTC.

V gene TRBV4-1 combines with J gene TRBJ2-1; 10 bases map to TRBD1. The germline V gene has CDR1 MGHRA and CDR2 YSYEKL. The CDR3 is 15 amino acids. V lost 1 base, J lost 4 bases, and 1 base stayed unmatched. CDR3 region: CASSQGQGAYNEQFF. The CDR3 DNA reads as TGCGCCAGCAGCCAAGGACAGGGGGCGTACAATGAGCAGTTCTTC.

The chain links TRBV7-2 to TRBJ1-1; D is possibly TRBD1 (5 bases). This CDR3 is built from 12 residues. Trimming took 2 bases from V and 9 from J, leaving 10 bases between them. The germline CDR1 and CDR2 sequences are SGHTA and FQGNSA. CDR3 nucleotide sequence: TGTGCCAGCAGCTTACTCCCAGGGCAAGCTTTCTTT. This encodes CASSLLPGQAFF.

The chain carries TRBV5-1 and TRBJ2-5, with a weak D call TRBD1 (5 bases). The V end lost 0 bases, the J end lost 5 bases, and 14 bases lay between the germline ends. The CDR3 extends over 15 amino acids. CDR1 and CDR2 from the germline V gene are SGHRS and YFSETQ. The DNA for the CDR3 is TGCGCCAGCAGCTTGGGGCAGGGTCTAATGGAGACCCAGTACTTC. As protein: CASSLGQGLMETQYF.

The chain recombines TRBV6-1 with TRBJ1-3; 7 nucleotides align to TRBD1. The V gene's germline CDR1 is MNHNS and CDR2 SASEGT. Trimming took 10 bases from V and 3 from J; bases not matched to a gene: 6. The CDR3 runs 13 residues. DNA for the CDR3: TGTGCCATTACCCGGGACAGTGGAAACACCATATATTTT. It encodes CAITRDSGNTIYF.

This chain links TRBV27 with TRBJ1-1; a possible D gene is TRBD1 (6 bases). Germline loops: CDR1 MNHEY, CDR2 SMNVEV (reference sequence). V was clipped by 5 bases and J by 6 bases, with 19 bases between them. The CDR3 loop spans 15 amino acids. The CDR3 sequence: CASSPIGGGGPEAFF. DNA of the CDR3: TGTGCCAGCAGTCCAATTGGGGGCGGCGGGCCTGAAGCTTTCTTT.

The genes are TRBV19 and TRBJ1-2; D is unclear. Germline V gene data show CDR1 as LNHDA and CDR2 as SQIVND (reference sequence). The length of the CDR3 is 14 residues. The V and J ends lost 1 base and 4 bases respectively, with 10 bases between them. CDR3 loop: CASSIGAGSYGYTF. The CDR3 DNA follows: TGTGCCAGTAGTATAGGAGCAGGCTCCTATGGCTACACCTTC.

This clone was seen a handful of times. The chain has TRBV7-9 and TRBJ2-7, with a tentative D call TRBD1 (5 bases). The CDR3 extends over 12 amino acids. CDR1 is SEHNR, CDR2 FQNEAQ, per germline (reference sequence). V was cut by 2 bases and J by 4 bases, with 6 bases left in between. CDR3 in amino acids: CASSLNRYEQYF. The CDR3 DNA reads TGTGCCAGCAGCTTAAACAGGTACGAGCAGTACTTC.

The chain uses TRBV5-1 and TRBJ2-2, with 7 bases that match TRBD2. Germline trimming cut 4 bases from V and 6 bases from J; bases unmatched to any gene: 0. The CDR3 runs to 12 residues. The germline V gene has CDR1 SGHRS and CDR2 YFSETQ. CDR3 region: CASSRGAGELFF. CDR3 bases: TGCGCCAGCAGCCGGGGGGCCGGGGAGCTGTTTTTT.